These 8 T cell receptor beta chains were all obtained from the same sample, sequenced in a study of shared clonotypes between healthy human individuals. TCRdb's copy holds only in-frame clones and misses some; the assay was immunoSEQ multiplex PCR. The sample shows 2 million to 2.5 million clones, over 85% of them seen only once. The sample comprised naive CD4+ T cells from PBMCs. Subset here: CD45RA+ positively selected. Every receptor here comes from a man younger than 35 in good health. Some clones in this sample may be carry-over from other donors' samples.

The V gene is TRBV28, the J gene TRBJ1-4; possible D gene TRBD1, 5 bases. Deletions cut 2 bases from V and 6 bases from J, with 10 bases between. This CDR3 region has 14 residues. Germline CDR1 is MDHEN and CDR2 is SYDVKM. The CDR3 DNA sequence: TGTGCCAGCAGTTTAGGGACCAGCTATGAAAAACTGTTTTTT. Protein: CASSLGTSYEKLFF.

This chain links TRBV28 with TRBJ1-5; 10 nucleotides line up with TRBD1. The J segment lost 3 bases and the V segment lost 4 bases, leaving 3 bases of the junction unmatched. This CDR3 has 15 residues. Germline V gene sequence: CDR1 MDHEN, CDR2 SYDVKM. The CDR3 loop is CASSWGQGPNQPQHF. The CDR3, as DNA: TGTGCCAGCAGTTGGGGACAGGGGCCCAATCAGCCCCAGCATTTT.

CDR3 coding DNA: TGTGCCAGCAGCTCGACAGGGAAGAACACTGAAGCTTTCTTT. Encoded protein: CASSSTGKNTEAFF. The chain uses TRBV7-2 and TRBJ1-1; TRBD1 matches 7 bases. This CDR3 is built from 14 residues. In germline, CDR1 is SGHTA, CDR2 FQGNSA. V lost 4 bases, J lost 1 base, and 3 bases stayed unmatched.

This clone was seen only once. CDR3 residues: CASSGGRVGETQYF. CDR3 DNA: TGTGCCAGCAGCGGGGGGAGGGTAGGAGAGACCCAGTACTTC. The chain carries TRBV7-8 and TRBJ2-5; 7 bases line up with TRBD2. Germline loops: CDR1 SGHVS, CDR2 FQNEAQ. CDR3 length: 14 amino acids. J was trimmed by 4 bases and V by 5 bases; bases with no gene match: 7.

The genes are TRBV2 and TRBJ2-1, with TRBD1 matching over 9 bases. From germline, CDR1 is SNHLY and CDR2 FYNNEI. This CDR3 is built from 14 residues. V shed 11 bases and J 10 bases; nucleotides not matched to a gene: 15. The CDR3 DNA is TGTGCCGGGAAGCCGGGACAGGGTGTTTGGGAGCAGTTCTTC. Translating it yields CAGKPGQGVWEQFF.

The chain couples TRBV7-8 to TRBJ1-2, with TRBD1 as a possible D gene (5 bases). Germline CDR1 and CDR2: SGHVS and FQNEAQ. V shed 1 base and J shed 2 bases, with 8 bases lying between them. The CDR3 totals 14 residues. CDR3 in amino acids: CASSLGGLNYGYTF. The CDR3 DNA reads TGTGCCAGCAGCTTAGGGGGACTGAACTATGGCTACACCTTC.

V is TRBV28 and J is TRBJ2-1; maybe TRBD1 (6 bases). Trimming cost V 6 bases and J 6 bases, with 21 bases left between them. The CDR3 has 16 residues. The germline V gene encodes CDR1 MDHEN and CDR2 SYDVKM. DNA for the CDR3: TGTGCCAGCAGGTGGGCAGGGGCGCAACACAGCAATGAGCAGTTCTTC. Translation gives CASRWAGAQHSNEQFF.

The J gene is TRBJ1-2, the V gene TRBV9, with 8 bases fitting TRBD1. Trimming cost V 5 bases and J 4 bases; bases outside gene matches: 10. The CDR3 contains 15 residues. Germline CDR1 SGDLS, CDR2 YYNGEE. The chain's CDR3 is CASRPPDRGFYGYTF. For the CDR3, the DNA is TGTGCCAGCAGACCTCCCGACAGGGGATTCTATGGCTACACCTTC.